These T cell receptor beta chains were read from a single sample in a study of blood T cells in healthy people across ages. Each CDR3 protein gets one entry after TCRdb re-called the 5' RACE reads with MiXCR. The table shows some 790,000 distinct CDR3 sequences, with 29% occurring only once. Source material: blood. These receptors were obtained from a woman older than 75 in good health. Each CDR3 is given with its conserved first and last residue. The D gene is left open where the match is weak. Size is stated for part of the rows, as once, few or many counts, or as a class when the clone is expanded.

>TRBV7-2|-|few|TRBJ1-5
CASSLREIGSIEPQHF
TGTGCCAGCAGCTTAAGGGAGATAGGGTCTATTGAGCCCCAGCATTTT
>TRBV6-5|-|-|TRBJ1-3
CASSTGTSGNTIYF
TGTGCCAGCAGTACCGGGACCTCTGGAAACACCATATATTTT
>TRBV27|TRBD2|-|TRBJ2-1
CASSPGTSSNNEQFF
TGTGCCAGCAGTCCCGGGACTAGTAGTAACAATGAGCAGTTCTTC
>TRBV7-9|TRBD2|many|TRBJ2-5
CASSQGLAGIPETQYF
TGTGCCAGCAGCCAGGGACTAGCGGGGATTCCAGAGACCCAGTACTTC
>TRBV2|-|-|TRBJ2-2
CASSTENANTGELFF
TGTGCCAGCAGCACAGAAAACGCGAACACCGGGGAGCTGTTTTTT
>TRBV4-2|TRBD1|many|TRBJ1-2
CASRETGGSGYTF
TGTGCCAGCAGGGAGACAGGGGGCTCTGGCTACACCTTC
>TRBV7-2|-|-|TRBJ2-1
CASSFKGGGISYNEQFF
TGTGCCAGCAGCTTTAAGGGGGGAGGTATCTCCTACAATGAGCAGTTCTTC
>TRBV6-1|-|few|TRBJ2-5
CATSLPARGQETQYF
TGTGCCACCTCCCTCCCAGCCAGGGGCCAAGAGACCCAGTACTTC
>TRBV7-9|-|many|TRBJ2-5
CASSPSREAGGGETQYF
TGTGCCAGCAGCCCCTCCCGGGAGGCAGGGGGCGGGGAGACCCAGTACTTC
>TRBV6-5|-|many|TRBJ2-3
CASRTTGDTQYF
TGTGCCAGCAGAACGACAGGAGATACGCAGTATTTT
>TRBV12-3/TRBV12-4|TRBD2|many|TRBJ2-1
CASSRTSVEQFF
TGTGCCAGCAGCCGGACTAGCGTTGAGCAGTTCTTC
>TRBV6-2/TRBV6-3|TRBD2|-|TRBJ2-1
CASSYNGLASPRTEQFF
TGTGCCAGCAGTTACAATGGACTAGCGTCACCTAGGACGGAGCAGTTCTTC
>TRBV28|-|-|TRBJ2-5
CASTRGEMTSAQYF
TGTGCCAGCACCAGAGGGGAAATGACGTCGGCCCAGTACTTC
>TRBV19|TRBD2|many|TRBJ2-1
CASSIGGGFEDEQFF
TGTGCCAGTAGTATCGGGGGGGGCTTTGAGGATGAGCAGTTCTTC